This T cell receptor (beta chain) was identified during a study of tumor-infiltrating lymphocytes in glioblastoma multiforme. General study results and limits: No surface-marker sorting into functional T cell subtypes was done. Only one glioblastoma patient had TCR and mutation analysis.

Multiple V-beta primers and a C-beta primer amplified TCRB from RNA. TCRdb re-analysed the multiplex PCR reads in MiXCR, keeping a single row per CDR3 protein. Of about 15,000 distinct CDR3 sequences listed, 65% to 75% are singletons. The V and J ends lost 7 bases and 4 bases respectively, with 19 bases between them. The germline gives CDR1 SGHAT, CDR2 FQNNGV. The CDR3 runs to 16 residues. A word on this clonotype: What it binds is unknown. Since the CDR3 does not end with the conserved phenylalanine or tryptophan, this likely comes from a read error.

The receptor was isolated from a male donor with glioblastoma. The chain carries TRBV11-2 and TRBJ2-2; the D gene could be TRBD1 or TRBD2 (5 bases each). The specimen sequenced was brain tumor tissue. The CDR3 sequence: CASTPRRDDGTGELFS. As DNA, the CDR3 is TGTGCCAGCACCCCCCGACGGGACGATGGCACCGGGGAGCTGTTTTCT.